One sample yielded the 11 T cell receptor beta chains listed below, sequenced in a study of blood T cell repertoires in COVID-19. This table comes from immunoSEQ multiplex PCR, and its TCRdb copy is limited to in-frame clones, with some not included. Counted here are approximately 140,000 clones, over 60% occurring once; the ten biggest clones make up approximately 14%. The sample consisted of peripheral blood. Receptor source: a man older than 75 with acute or convalescent COVID-19.

This chain uses TRBV15 with TRBJ1-5, with D tentatively TRBD1 (5 bases). Trimming removed 9 bases from V and 4 bases from J, with 13 bases in between. This CDR3 contains 13 residues. CDR1 is LNHNV, CDR2 YYDKDF, per germline (reference sequence). The CDR3 DNA reads as TGTGCCACGGGGACGGAGGGAAATCAGCCCCAGCATTTT. It yields the protein CATGTEGNQPQHF.

This chain joins TRBV19 and TRBJ1-6, with TRBD1 matching over 7 bases. Trimming took 6 bases from V and 9 from J; bases not matched to a gene: 8. Germline V gives CDR1 LNHDA, CDR2 SQIVND (reference sequence). This CDR3 has 14 residues. The chain's CDR3 is CASRVTGESSPLHF. CDR3 in DNA: TGTGCCAGTAGGGTTACAGGGGAGAGTTCACCCCTCCACTTT.

This clone was picked up a small number of times. CDR3 amino acids: CASSPGTFDSPLHF. In DNA, the CDR3 is TGTGCCAGCAGCCCTGGGACATTCGATTCACCCCTCCACTTT. V is TRBV11-2 and J is TRBJ1-6; D may be TRBD1 (6 bases). The CDR3 covers 14 residues. Between the trimmed V and J ends, which lost 5 bases and 8 bases, there was a span of 13 bases. Germline CDR1 reads SGHAT; CDR2 reads FQNNGV.

The chain recombines TRBV6-5 with TRBJ1-1; 8 bases are a match to TRBD1. The trim removed 7 bases at V and 5 bases at J, leaving 6 bases unmatched. Germline loops: CDR1 MNHEY, CDR2 SVGAGI. The CDR3 loop spans 13 amino acids. The CDR3 sequence is CASKDRGVTEAFF. The CDR3 DNA reads TGTGCCAGCAAAGACAGGGGAGTGACTGAAGCTTTCTTT.

The chain joins TRBV7-9 to TRBJ2-7, with a possible D match to TRBD2 (6 bases). Trimming removed 4 bases from V and 10 bases from J, with 20 bases in between. The CDR3 contains 14 residues. Germline V lookup: CDR1 SEHNR, CDR2 FQNEAQ (reference sequence). CDR3 in amino acids: CASSSYASAGGQYF. The CDR3 region has the DNA TGTGCCAGCAGCTCATATGCTAGCGCCGGAGGCCAGTACTTC.

This clone was seen a handful of times. This sequence joins TRBV5-1 and TRBJ1-1; D might be TRBD1 (5 bases). The germline V and J ends were trimmed by 3 bases and 9 bases, with 15 bases remaining between them. The CDR3 loop spans 13 amino acids. Germline CDR1 reads SGHRS; CDR2 reads YFSETQ. The CDR3 sequence is CASSSQTEQQAFF. The CDR3 nucleotides are TGCGCCAGCAGCTCTCAGACAGAGCAACAAGCTTTCTTT.

The gene calls are TRBV5-1 and TRBJ2-1, with a weak D call TRBD2 (6 bases). In germline, CDR1 is SGHRS, CDR2 YFSETQ. V gave up 2 bases and J gave up 3 bases, with 12 bases separating them. This CDR3 has 15 residues. The CDR3 DNA sequence: TGCGCCAGCAGCTTCTCGCGGGGTGGCTACAATGAGCAGTTCTTC. This encodes CASSFSRGGYNEQFF.

This clone was seen just once. V usage is TRBV30 and J usage is TRBJ1-1; D call uncertain. Germline CDR1 reads GTSNPN; CDR2 reads SVGIG (reference sequence). The CDR3 runs 12 residues. V lost 2 bases, J lost 3 bases, and 7 bases lay in between. The CDR3 spells CAWSTDYTEAFF. The CDR3 nucleotides read TGTGCCTGGAGTACGGACTACACTGAAGCTTTCTTT. The full variable domain, rest sourced from reference TRBV30 and TRBJ1-1, is SQTIHQWPATLVQPVGSPLSLECTVEGTSNPNLYWYRQAAGRGLQLLFYSVGIGQISSEVPQNLSASRPQDRQFILSSKKLLLSDSGFYLCAWSTDYTEAFFGQGTRLTVV.

The chain employs TRBV7-2 and TRBJ2-7; 10 nucleotides match TRBD2. The CDR3 extends over 16 amino acids. The ends lost 4 bases at V and 2 bases at J; junction bases unmatched: 8. Germline lookup yields CDR1 SGHTA and CDR2 FQGNSA. The CDR3 DNA reads TGTGCCAGCAGCTCACAAAAGAGCGGGGGGGCCTACGAGCAGTACTTC. Translated, it gives CASSSQKSGGAYEQYF.

This clone appeared a single time. The V and J genes are TRBV7-3 and TRBJ2-3; 9 nucleotides match TRBD2. The junction had 11 bases not matched to a gene; V was cut back by 1 base and J by 6 bases. The CDR3 length is 17 residues. Looked up from germline, CDR1 is SGHTA and CDR2 is FQGTGA. The CDR3 DNA reads as TGTGCCAGCAGCTTAAGGGGTAGCGGGGGTGGGGCGGATACGCAGTATTTT. Protein sequence: CASSLRGSGGGADTQYF.

The chain carries TRBV9 and TRBJ2-2; D unresolved. V lost 7 bases, J lost 1 base, and 8 bases lay in between. The CDR3 extends over 13 amino acids. Germline CDR1 is SGDLS and CDR2 is YYNGEE. CDR3 sequence: CASGSGNTGELFF. CDR3 coding DNA: TGTGCCAGCGGGTCAGGGAACACCGGGGAGCTGTTTTTT. Based on the CDR3 plus reference TRBV9 and TRBJ2-2, the full variable domain is DSGVTQTPKHLITATGQRVTLRCSPRSGDLSVYWYQQSLDQGLQFLIQYYNGEERAKGNILERFSAQQFPDLHSELNLSSLELGDSALYFCASGSGNTGELFFGEGSRLTVL.